This TCR beta chain was retrieved from a study of T cell responses to AZD1222 COVID-19 vaccine. This clone has only a few counts. Antigen: not known. Clones were sequenced by immunoSEQ multiplex PCR, and TCRdb holds only the in-frame ones, with some missing. The sample has about 130,000 clones; around nine tenths are singletons. Germline values: CDR1 SNHLY, CDR2 FYNNEI. This CDR3 is built from 17 residues. V dropped 4 bases and J dropped 3; count of bases not matched to a gene: 9. Study observations and caveats: Spike-specific TCR breadth and depth rose after two AZD1222 doses.

This sample comprised peripheral blood, obtained on day 0 of AZD1222 vaccination. The source of this sequence is an adult in good health. The rearrangement joins TRBV2 to TRBJ2-3; 11 nucleotides agree with TRBD2. The CDR3 DNA reads TGTGCCAGCAGTGGTTTTGGGGCTAGCGGGGGGACAGATACGCAGTATTTT. It yields the protein CASSGFGASGGTDTQYF.